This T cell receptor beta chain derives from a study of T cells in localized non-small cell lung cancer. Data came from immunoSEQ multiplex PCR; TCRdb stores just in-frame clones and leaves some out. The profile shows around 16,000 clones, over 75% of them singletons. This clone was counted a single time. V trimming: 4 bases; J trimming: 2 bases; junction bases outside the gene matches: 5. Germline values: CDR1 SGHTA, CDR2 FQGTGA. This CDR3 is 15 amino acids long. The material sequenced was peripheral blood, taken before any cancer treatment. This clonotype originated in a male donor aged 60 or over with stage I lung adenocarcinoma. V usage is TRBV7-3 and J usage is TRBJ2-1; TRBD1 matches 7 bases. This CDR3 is CASSSPGQTYNEQFF. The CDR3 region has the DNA TGTGCCAGCAGCTCACCGGGACAGACCTACAATGAGCAGTTCTTC.